The clone carrying this TCR beta chain was seen a few times. This record comes from a study of T-cell memory formation after mild COVID-19. About the research overall: TCR clustering was largely donor specific.

The V and J ends lost 1 base and 5 bases respectively, with 19 bases between them. CDR1 and CDR2 from the germline V gene are DFQATT and SNEGSKA (reference sequence). CDR3 length: 16 residues. MiXCR, run by TCRdb on the 5' RACE reads, gives a single entry per CDR3 protein. The sample lists under 200,000 distinct CDR3 sequences, around 10% seen once, with 3.8% in the top ten. The clonotype originates from a man aged 18 to 35 who had mild COVID-19 (a few samples of this study predate the infection). Cell type and time point are not known. The sample consisted of PBMCs or a T cell subset sorted from them (not recorded which). The chain links TRBV20-1 to TRBJ2-3; TRBD1 might be the D (6 bases). CDR3 amino acids: CSARGWQGLSGDTQYF. CDR3 sequence (DNA): TGCAGTGCTAGAGGCTGGCAGGGGCTAAGTGGAGATACGCAGTATTTT.